This entry concerns a single TCR beta chain. This entry belongs to a study of blood T cell repertoires in COVID-19. Study overall: Acute and convalescent COVID-19 specimens originated in the United States, Italy and Spain. Nucleic acid was either cDNA or gDNA, and it came from T cells, B-cell-depleted T cells, or PBMCs.

As processed by the authors: Reference gene primer amplification gave estimated nucleated cell counts. Profiled with immunoSEQ multiplex PCR; TCRdb holds only in-frame clones, not every one. V and J calls and clone size follow that table, whereas D and trimming were derived from the DNA. The sample yields around 180,000 clones, about 82% seen once. The CDR3 length is 14 residues. The germline V gene encodes CDR1 SGDLS and CDR2 YYNGEE. Trimming cost V 4 bases and J 7 bases; bases outside gene matches: 8. This TCR derives from a woman aged 30 to 39 with acute or convalescent COVID-19. Sequenced: peripheral blood. This chain joins TRBV9 and TRBJ1-5, with 7 bases lining up with TRBD1. CDR3 sequence reads: CASSSGEDRQPQHF. The CDR3 region has the DNA TGTGCCAGCAGCTCCGGTGAGGACAGGCAGCCCCAGCATTTT.